The sequence of this T cell receptor beta chain was determined in a study of early T cells in non-severe SARS-CoV-2 infection. Whole-study context: The study sequenced bulk RNA from unsorted whole blood, with chains unpaired.

Using its own MiXCR run on the 5' RACE reads, TCRdb lists one record per CDR3 protein. This sample has 75,000 to 100,000 distinct CDR3 sequences, with 13% to 15% found just once. The germline V gene encodes CDR1 DFQATT and CDR2 SNEGSKA (reference sequence). CDR3 size: 12 residues. Trimming removed 3 bases from V and 9 bases from J, with 13 bases in between. This clonotype was recorded many times. This TCR was sampled from an adult who was a healthcare worker with PCR-confirmed SARS-CoV-2 infection or an uninfected control (not recorded which). The chain combines TRBV20-1 with TRBJ2-3; the D is unclear. The sequenced material came from whole blood. The CDR3 nucleotides are TGCAGTGCTAGGGCGACATTTACCACGCAGTATTTT. Protein product: CSARATFTTQYF.